The clone carrying this TCR beta chain was observed a few times. Antigen specificity is unknown. This sample was included in a study of regulatory T cells in long-lasting Graves disease. Study results and limitations: Sharing of public clonotypes was greater in persistent patients (2,741) than in new patients (around 1,000).

The CDR3 covers 14 residues. Germline loops: CDR1 MGHDK, CDR2 SYGVNS. V was pared by 1 base and J by 5 bases, with 2 bases of the junction left unmatched. Construction of TCR beta libraries relied on iRepertoire HTBI primers and on Arm-PCR targeting CDR3 regions. A single record per CDR3 protein comes from TCRdb applying MiXCR to the multiplex PCR reads. The table lists about 540,000 distinct CDR3 sequences, roughly 14% of them singletons. The time point denotes: newly diagnosed GD, antithyroid drugs for less than 3 months. PBMC-derived RNA was used for the TCR library. This same sample was also part of a study on T cells in Graves' hyperthyroidism and ophthalmopathy. Per that study: An absence of ophthalmopathy progression within 18 months meant stable Graves' hyperthyroidism.

The input for sequencing was peripheral blood mononuclear cells (PBMCs), taken at new diagnosis, from a patient treated with antithyroid drugs. This TCR was sampled from a young man with Graves disease. The gene calls are TRBV25-1 and TRBJ2-3; 8 nucleotides match TRBD1. CDR3 sequence reads: CASSESGGLDTQYF. CDR3 DNA: TGTGCCAGCAGTGAATCAGGGGGCCTAGATACGCAGTATTTT.